This TCR beta chain was observed in a study of T cell responses to AZD1222 COVID-19 vaccine. Study summary: Analyses pooled second doses at about 4 or about 12 weeks.

Measured with immunoSEQ multiplex PCR; TCRdb has only the in-frame clones, and not every one. The sample shows more than 85,000 clones, around 85% of them seen only once. CDR1 and CDR2 (germline): SGHNT, YENEEA. Trimming took off 1 base at V and 6 bases at J, with 9 bases between the two ends. The CDR3 consists of 14 residues. Sequencing was performed on peripheral blood, taken on day 0 of AZD1222 vaccination. The rearrangement links TRBV11-3 to TRBJ2-2; a weak D match, TRBD1 (6 bases). This sequence originates from an adult in good health. The CDR3 sequence: CASSLGQGSGELFF. As DNA, the CDR3 is TGTGCCAGCAGCTTAGGTCAGGGGTCCGGGGAGCTGTTTTTT.